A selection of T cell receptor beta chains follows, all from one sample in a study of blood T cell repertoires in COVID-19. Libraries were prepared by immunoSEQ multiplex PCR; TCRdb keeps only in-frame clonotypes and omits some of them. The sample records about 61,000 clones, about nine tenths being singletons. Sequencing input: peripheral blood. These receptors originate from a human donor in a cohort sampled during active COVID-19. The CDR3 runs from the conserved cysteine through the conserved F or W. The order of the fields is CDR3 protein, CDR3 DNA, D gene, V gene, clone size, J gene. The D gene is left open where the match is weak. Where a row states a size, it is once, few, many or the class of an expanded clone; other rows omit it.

CDR3aa: CASSRPETAEAFF; CDR3nt: TGTGCCAGCAGCCGTCCGGAGACAGCTGAAGCTTTCTTT; d_gene: -; v_gene: TRBV28; abundance: -; j_gene: TRBJ1-1
CDR3aa: CASSPHRDLHEQYF; CDR3nt: TGTGCCAGCAGTCCTCACAGGGACCTACACGAGCAGTACTTC; d_gene: -; v_gene: TRBV28; abundance: -; j_gene: TRBJ2-7
CDR3aa: CASSLDRVEGYTF; CDR3nt: TGTGCCAGCAGCCTCGACAGGGTGGAAGGCTACACCTTC; d_gene: TRBD1; v_gene: TRBV7-6; abundance: -; j_gene: TRBJ1-2
CDR3aa: CAWSPAPGLWAADQPQHF; CDR3nt: TGTGCCTGGAGCCCGGCGCCGGGACTCTGGGCGGCGGATCAGCCCCAGCATTTT; d_gene: -; v_gene: TRBV30; abundance: -; j_gene: TRBJ1-5
CDR3aa: CASSPSGGQETQYF; CDR3nt: TGTGCCAGCTCCCCCAGCGGGGGACAAGAGACCCAGTACTTC; d_gene: TRBD2; v_gene: TRBV9; abundance: once; j_gene: TRBJ2-5
CDR3aa: CASSHRQGAAGMPFF; CDR3nt: TGTGCCAGCAGCCACCGACAGGGAGCAGCTGGAATGCCTTTCTTT; d_gene: TRBD1; v_gene: TRBV5-4; abundance: few; j_gene: TRBJ1-1
CDR3aa: CASSQSGFMASGSKEQFF; CDR3nt: TGCGCCAGCAGCCAGTCAGGTTTTATGGCTAGCGGGAGTAAGGAGCAGTTCTTC; d_gene: TRBD2; v_gene: TRBV4-1; abundance: -; j_gene: TRBJ2-1
CDR3aa: CASSQASNQPQHF; CDR3nt: TGTGCCAGCTCACAGGCTAGCAATCAGCCCCAGCATTTT; d_gene: -; v_gene: TRBV7-3; abundance: -; j_gene: TRBJ1-5
CDR3aa: CASSMGGPTDTQYF; CDR3nt: TGCGCCAGCAGCATGGGGGGGCCCACAGATACGCAGTATTTT; d_gene: -; v_gene: TRBV5-1; abundance: -; j_gene: TRBJ2-3
CDR3aa: CASSPQGAFEQYF; CDR3nt: TGTGCCAGCAGTCCCCAGGGGGCCTTCGAGCAGTACTTC; d_gene: TRBD1; v_gene: TRBV28; abundance: medium-sized; j_gene: TRBJ2-7
CDR3aa: CATSKSGGPYNEQFF; CDR3nt: TGTGCCACCAGCAAGTCGGGAGGCCCTTACAATGAGCAGTTCTTC; d_gene: TRBD2; v_gene: TRBV15; abundance: -; j_gene: TRBJ2-1
CDR3aa: CASSYWEINTEAFF; CDR3nt: TGTGCCAGCAGTTACTGGGAGATCAACACTGAAGCTTTCTTT; d_gene: -; v_gene: TRBV6-6; abundance: -; j_gene: TRBJ1-1
CDR3aa: CASSPGGMNTEAFF; CDR3nt: TGTGCCAGCTCACCAGGGGGGATGAACACTGAAGCTTTCTTT; d_gene: -; v_gene: TRBV18; abundance: -; j_gene: TRBJ1-1
CDR3aa: CASSFQGDTEAFF; CDR3nt: TGTGCCAGCAGTTTTCAGGGGGACACTGAAGCTTTCTTT; d_gene: TRBD1; v_gene: TRBV27; abundance: -; j_gene: TRBJ1-1
CDR3aa: CASSLQGYEQYF; CDR3nt: TGCGCCAGCAGCCTCCAGGGCTACGAGCAGTACTTC; d_gene: -; v_gene: TRBV5-1; abundance: -; j_gene: TRBJ2-7
CDR3aa: CASSFGIGYGYTF; CDR3nt: TGCGCCAGCAGCTTCGGGATCGGGTATGGCTACACCTTC; d_gene: -; v_gene: TRBV5-1; abundance: few; j_gene: TRBJ1-2
CDR3aa: CASSQRQGDEKLFF; CDR3nt: TGCGCCAGCAGCCAACGTCAGGGGGATGAAAAACTGTTTTTT; d_gene: TRBD1; v_gene: TRBV4-1; abundance: -; j_gene: TRBJ1-4
CDR3aa: CASRLLGGDGYTF; CDR3nt: TGTGCCAGCAGGTTGTTGGGAGGAGATGGCTACACCTTC; d_gene: -; v_gene: TRBV6-5; abundance: -; j_gene: TRBJ1-2
CDR3aa: CASSLEADTQYF; CDR3nt: TGTGCCAGCAGTTTAGAGGCAGATACGCAGTATTTT; d_gene: -; v_gene: TRBV27; abundance: -; j_gene: TRBJ2-3
CDR3aa: CASSFRGRTTEAFF; CDR3nt: TGTGCCAGCAGCTTCAGGGGGCGAACGACTGAAGCTTTCTTT; d_gene: TRBD1; v_gene: TRBV11-2; abundance: -; j_gene: TRBJ1-1
CDR3aa: CASSKELTTSGDEQYF; CDR3nt: TGTGCCAGCAGCAAAGAGCTGACGACTAGCGGGGACGAGCAGTACTTC; d_gene: -; v_gene: TRBV21-1; abundance: -; j_gene: TRBJ2-7
CDR3aa: CATSDPREGVNYGYTF; CDR3nt: TGTGCCACCAGTGATCCTCGGGAGGGGGTCAACTATGGCTACACCTTC; d_gene: -; v_gene: TRBV24-1; abundance: once; j_gene: TRBJ1-2
CDR3aa: CSVQLTNRESGELFF; CDR3nt: TGCAGCGTCCAACTAACCAACAGGGAATCCGGGGAGCTGTTTTTT; d_gene: -; v_gene: TRBV29-1; abundance: -; j_gene: TRBJ2-2
CDR3aa: CASSLDLVAGANVLTF; CDR3nt: TGTGCCAGCAGCCTAGACCTAGTAGCTGGGGCCAACGTCCTGACTTTC; d_gene: -; v_gene: TRBV9; abundance: -; j_gene: TRBJ2-6
CDR3aa: CATSRDRQRSYNEQFF; CDR3nt: TGTGCCACCAGCAGAGATAGACAGCGATCCTACAATGAGCAGTTCTTC; d_gene: -; v_gene: TRBV15; abundance: -; j_gene: TRBJ2-1
CDR3aa: CASSVEGLPDEQFF; CDR3nt: TGTGCCAGCAGCGTAGAGGGACTACCTGATGAGCAGTTCTTC; d_gene: TRBD2; v_gene: TRBV9; abundance: -; j_gene: TRBJ2-1